This T cell receptor (beta chain) was sequenced in a study of breast tumors, draining lymph nodes, adjacent tissues. Study results and caveats: Data fit most tumor T cells coming from lymph node, expanding in tumor. Tumor and nontumor repertoires were significantly more similar in luminal-like than in basal-like breast cancer.

A single record per CDR3 protein comes from TCRdb applying MiXCR to the multiplex PCR reads. The repertoire has 70,000 to 85,000 distinct CDR3 sequences, roughly a fifth of them found once; the top ten carry roughly 2.4%. A note on this clonotype: The antigen is not known.

This CDR3 comprises 16 residues. V was pared by 6 bases and J by 3 bases, with 11 bases of the junction left unmatched. The germline V gene has CDR1 MDHEN and CDR2 SYDVKM. The lymph nodes were axillary draining lymph nodes from breast cancer patients. J is TRBJ1-2 and V is TRBV28, with TRBD1 matching 9 bases. Input material: axillary lymph node tissue. The TCR originated in a female donor with breast cancer. Some clones in this sample may be carry-over from other donors' samples. The CDR3, as DNA: TGTGCCAGCAGCCCACCCCCGGGACAGGGAGACTATGGCTACACCTTC. Its translation: CASSPPPGQGDYGYTF.